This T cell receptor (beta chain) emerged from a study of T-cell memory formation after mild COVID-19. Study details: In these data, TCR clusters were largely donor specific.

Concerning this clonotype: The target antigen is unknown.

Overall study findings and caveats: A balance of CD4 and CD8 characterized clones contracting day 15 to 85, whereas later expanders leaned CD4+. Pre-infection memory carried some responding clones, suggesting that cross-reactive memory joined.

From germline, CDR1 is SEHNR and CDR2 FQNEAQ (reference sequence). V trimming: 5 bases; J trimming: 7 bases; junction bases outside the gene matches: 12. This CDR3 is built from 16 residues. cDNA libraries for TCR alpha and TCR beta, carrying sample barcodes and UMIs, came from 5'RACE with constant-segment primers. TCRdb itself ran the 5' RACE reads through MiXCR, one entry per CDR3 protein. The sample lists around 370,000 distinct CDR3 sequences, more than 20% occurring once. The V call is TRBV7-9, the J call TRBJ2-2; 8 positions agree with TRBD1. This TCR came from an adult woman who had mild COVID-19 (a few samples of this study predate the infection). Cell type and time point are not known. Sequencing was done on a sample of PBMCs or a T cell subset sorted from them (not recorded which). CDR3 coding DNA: TGTGCCAGCAGCATATACGGACAGGGACAGCGCGGGGAGCTGTTTTTT. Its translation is CASSIYGQGQRGELFF.